This paragraph reports one TCR beta chain. As yet, its antigen is unknown. The repertoire was sequenced with immunoSEQ multiplex PCR; TCRdb's copy has only in-frame clones and lacks some. The table has 2,000 to 3,000 clones, about 25% seen once; the top ten hold roughly 20%. These data originate in a study of T cells in localized non-small cell lung cancer. Overall study findings and caveats: A single tumor region was sequenced, leaving heterogeneity possible. In the blood, greater T cell density corresponded to longer overall survival.

The CDR3 extends over 13 amino acids. CDR1 is MDHEN, CDR2 SYDVKM, per germline. Deletions cut 8 bases from V and 7 bases from J, with 15 bases between. Sequencing used normal lung tissue next to the tumor, obtained before any cancer treatment. This chain uses TRBV28 with TRBJ1-5; no reliable D call. The sequence derives from a man aged 40 to 75 with stage II squamous cell lung carcinoma. The CDR3 region has the DNA TGTGCCAGCTCTGTCGGAGGGATCCAGCCCCAGCATTTT. It specifies CASSVGGIQPQHF.